One and the same sample provided the 30 T cell receptor beta chains below, sequenced in a study of human T cells and chemical hapten exposure. Via MiXCR, TCRdb re-called the RACE reads, giving one row per CDR3 protein. Of roughly 110,000 distinct CDR3 sequences in the sample, roughly 12% were seen once. Sample time point: pre-sensitization, week 0. Treatment noted: therapeutic diphenylcyclopropenone sensitization with weekly scalp DPC. Sequences were derived from whole blood, sampled in connection with sensitization to the hapten diphenylcyclopropenone (DPC). Receptors were obtained from a woman aged 45-65 years with alopecia areata. Some clones in this sample may be carry-over from other donors' samples.

V gene TRBV7-6 combines with J gene TRBJ2-1; 12 positions agree with TRBD2. Germline V lookup: CDR1 SGHVS, CDR2 FNYEAQ. The trim removed 4 bases at V and 4 bases at J, leaving 5 bases unmatched. This CDR3 contains 16 residues. Here the CDR3 DNA reads TGTGCCAGCAGCTCGGCTAGCGGGAGGGCTTACAATGAGCAGTTCTTC. Its translation: CASSSASGRAYNEQFF.

This clonotype was recorded at least ten times. V gene TRBV3-1 combines with J gene TRBJ1-3; D is unclear. The CDR3 contains 15 residues. V was clipped by 2 bases and J by 2 bases, with 10 bases between them. The germline gives CDR1 LGHDT, CDR2 YNNKEL (reference sequence). CDR3 sequence reads: CASSQTPSAGNTIYF. The CDR3, as DNA: TGTGCCAGCAGCCAAACCCCGTCGGCTGGAAACACCATATATTTT.

The J gene is TRBJ1-3, the V gene TRBV6-2 or TRBV6-3; D is perhaps TRBD1 (5 bases). The germline V gene has CDR1 MNHEY and CDR2 SVGEGT. Trimming took 5 bases from V and 3 from J, leaving 17 bases between them. The CDR3 spans 16 residues. This CDR3 is CASSHPGTSNGNTIYF. The CDR3 nucleotides read TGTGCCAGCAGTCACCCCGGGACTTCCAATGGAAACACCATATATTTT.

This chain joins TRBV5-1 and TRBJ2-1; 12 bases are shared with TRBD2. Germline lookup yields CDR1 SGHRS and CDR2 YFSETQ. The CDR3 is 18 residues long. V lost 8 bases and J lost 0; bases outside the gene matches: 12. The CDR3 nucleotides are TGCGCCAGTGCCGGACTAGCGGGATCAGTCCTCTCCTACAATGAGCAGTTCTTC. Amino acid sequence: CASAGLAGSVLSYNEQFF.

This clonotype was seen only a few times. The genes are TRBV11-3 and TRBJ1-1, with D unresolved. The CDR3 runs 13 residues. The germline V and J ends were trimmed by 4 bases and 2 bases, with 8 bases remaining between them. CDR1 is SGHNT, CDR2 YENEEA, per germline. The CDR3 protein is CASSSGINTEAFF. The CDR3 region has the DNA TGTGCCAGCAGCTCCGGGATCAACACTGAAGCTTTCTTT.

The rearrangement links TRBV14 to TRBJ2-1; D may be TRBD1 (6 bases). Trimming took 5 bases from V and 6 from J, leaving 11 bases between them. Germline CDR1 SGHDN, CDR2 FVKESK. The CDR3 extends over 13 amino acids. The CDR3 coding sequence is TGTGCCAGCAGCACCCAGGGGTCCAATGAGCAGTTCTTC. Translation gives CASSTQGSNEQFF. Using reference TRBV14 and TRBJ2-1 for the parts outside the CDR3, the full variable domain is EAGVTQFPSHSVIEKGQTVTLRCDPISGHDNLYWYRRVMGKEIKFLLHFVKESKQDESGMPNNRFLAERTGGTYSTLKVQPAELEDSGVYFCASSTQGSNEQFFGPGTRLTVL.

CDR3 loop: CASSPPTGTAINYGYTF. CDR3 in DNA: TGCGCCAGCAGCCCACCCACCGGGACAGCGATTAACTATGGCTACACCTTC. The chain combines TRBV5-1 with TRBJ1-2; 7 bases are a match to TRBD1. V lost 4 bases, J lost 1 base, and 13 bases stayed unmatched. The CDR3 covers 17 residues. Germline V gives CDR1 SGHRS, CDR2 YFSETQ. The whole variable domain, remainder taken from reference TRBV5-1 and TRBJ1-2, is KAGVTQTPRYLIKTRGQQVTLSCSPISGHRSVSWYQQTPGQGLQFLFEYFSETQRNKGNFPGRFSGRQFSNSRSEMNVSTLELGDSALYLCASSPPTGTAINYGYTFGSGTRLTVV.

This chain connects TRBV27 to TRBJ1-5, with no clear D. This CDR3 has 14 amino acids. V dropped 3 bases and J dropped 11 bases, with 17 bases sitting between them. CDR1 is MNHEY and CDR2 is SMNVEV in the germline V gene (reference sequence). The DNA of the CDR3 is TGTGCCAGCAGTTTCTCGACTACACCACAAGCCCAGCATTTT. Its translation is CASSFSTTPQAQHF.

This clonotype appeared many times. The chain couples TRBV12-3 or TRBV12-4 to TRBJ2-7, with TRBD2 as a possible D gene (6 bases). The CDR3 runs 13 residues. The ends were cut back, 6 bases at V and 6 bases at J, with 15 bases in the middle. For the CDR3, the DNA is TGTGCCAGCAGCCTCGATCAGCGGGCCGAGCAGTACTTC. Translated: CASSLDQRAEQYF.

This clonotype was found many times. The CDR3 sequence is CASSPHGWTDTQYF. The CDR3 nucleotides read TGTGCCAGCAGTCCCCACGGGTGGACAGATACGCAGTATTTT. V and J are TRBV28 and TRBJ2-3; no clear D. CDR3 length: 14 amino acids. The germline gives CDR1 MDHEN, CDR2 SYDVKM. The germline V and J ends were trimmed by 5 bases and 3 bases, with 12 bases remaining between them.

This clonotype was observed a few times. The gene calls are TRBV6-4 and TRBJ2-2; D not resolved. V was cut by 5 bases and J by 5 bases, with 9 bases left in between. Germline values: CDR1 MRHNA, CDR2 SNTAGT. CDR3 length equals 13 residues. CDR3 nucleotide sequence: TGTGCCAGCAGTCTGCGTCGGACCGGGGAGCTGTTTTTT. Translated, it gives CASSLRRTGELFF.

This clonotype was counted at least ten times. V usage is TRBV7-9 and J usage is TRBJ1-2; the match to TRBD1 covers 7 bases. With V trimmed by 2 bases and J by 6 bases, 9 bases remained unmatched. CDR3 length: 15 amino acids. Per germline, CDR1 SEHNR and CDR2 FQNEAQ (reference sequence). As DNA, the CDR3 is TGTGCCAGCAGCTTACTACAGGGGAGTAAGGATGGCTACACCTTC. This sequence encodes CASSLLQGSKDGYTF.

The chain couples TRBV12-2 to TRBJ1-1; the table's D call, TRBD1, was not checked against the DNA. TRBV12-2 is labeled a pseudogene. The CDR3 is 15 residues long. The CDR3 sequence: CASRLEGIGGTEAFF. The DNA of the CDR3 is TGTGCAAGTCGCTTAGAGGGGATTGGAGGCACTGAAGCTTTCTTT.

This clonotype was counted a few times. The chain links TRBV25-1 to TRBJ1-2; D remains ambiguous. The CDR3 is 14 residues long. Deletions cut 2 bases from V and 6 bases from J, with 13 bases between. Per the germline V gene, CDR1 is MGHDK and CDR2 is SYGVNS. The CDR3 coding sequence is TGTGCCAGCAGTGAAAGAGGGAGTCCCGATGGCTACACCTTC. It encodes CASSERGSPDGYTF.

The chain is built from TRBV7-2 and TRBJ2-7; D gene ambiguous. This CDR3 contains 13 residues. Trimming took 1 base from V and 3 from J, leaving 7 bases between them. The germline gives CDR1 SGHTA, CDR2 FQGNSA. The CDR3 protein is CASSLVESYEQYF. The CDR3, as DNA: TGTGCCAGCAGCTTAGTGGAGAGCTACGAGCAGTACTTC.

This clonotype was seen a handful of times. The rearrangement joins TRBV6-7 to TRBJ2-5, with TRBD2 as a possible D gene (6 bases). TRBV6-7 is noted as an ORF with a role that remains uncertain. Trimming shortened V by 6 bases and J by 5 bases, and 22 bases separated the two germline ends. The CDR3 is made up of 16 amino acids. The CDR3 DNA follows: TGTGCCAGCAGAGATCAAACTAGCAGTCTCCCGGAGACCCAGTACTTC. It yields the protein CASRDQTSSLPETQYF.

The chain carries TRBV28 and TRBJ2-7, with TRBD1 matching 7 bases. With 11 bases clipped from V and 2 bases from J, the junction kept 6 bases outside the gene matches. The CDR3 has 12 amino acids. CDR1 and CDR2 (germline): MDHEN, SYDVKM. The CDR3 DNA sequence: TGTGCCGACCCGGGACAGCCCTACGAGCAGTACTTC. As protein: CADPGQPYEQYF.

This clonotype was detected ten times or more. This chain connects TRBV7-9 to TRBJ1-1; D might be TRBD1 (5 bases). This CDR3 spans 16 amino acids. Germline V gene data show CDR1 as SEHNR and CDR2 as FQNEAQ (reference sequence). Trimming cost V 0 bases and J 0 bases, with 11 bases left between them. The CDR3 spells CASSLAPTGMNTEAFF. In DNA form, the CDR3 reads TGTGCCAGCAGCTTAGCCCCCACAGGCATGAACACTGAAGCTTTCTTT. The variable domain in full, completed from reference TRBV7-9 and TRBJ1-1, reads DTGVSQNPRHKITKRGQNVTFRCDPISEHNRLYWYRQTLGQGPEFLTYFQNEAQLEKSRLLSDRFSAERPKGSFSTLEIQRTEQGDSAMYLCASSLAPTGMNTEAFFGQGTRLTVV.

With regard to this clonotype: One end of the junction does not line up with germline, which may come from a read error. The gene calls are TRBV3-1 and TRBJ1-3; the D gene is possibly TRBD1 (5 bases). Germline assignment: CDR1 LGHDT and CDR2 YNNKEL (reference sequence). This CDR3 is built from 15 residues. In DNA form, the CDR3 reads TGTGCCAGCAGCTACCTAGTGGGGCCTGGAAACAGCATATATTTT. Its protein is CASSYLVGPGNSIYF.

This clonotype turned up a few times. The chain recombines TRBV29-1 with TRBJ2-2; 8 bases agree with TRBD1. Germline lookup yields CDR1 SQVTM and CDR2 ANQGSEA. The CDR3 contains 14 residues. Losses at the gene ends were 0 bases for V and 4 bases for J; bases not matched to a gene: 1. CDR3 in DNA: TGCAGCGTTGAAGATACAGGGGGCACCGGGGAGCTGTTTTTT. Translating it yields CSVEDTGGTGELFF.

V gene TRBV12-3 or TRBV12-4 combines with J gene TRBJ1-4; TRBD1 might be the D (5 bases). This CDR3 region has 15 residues. V was cut by 2 bases and J by 15 bases, with 22 bases left in between. The CDR3 here is CASSLMGGVSPRVFF. CDR3 bases: TGTGCCAGCAGTTTAATGGGAGGGGTTTCTCCCCGAGTGTTTTTT.

In its sample, this clonotype was seen a few times. This chain joins TRBV12-3 or TRBV12-4 and TRBJ1-5; 7 bases map to TRBD1. There are 15 residues in the CDR3. The V segment lost 6 bases and the J segment 6 bases; nucleotides outside the gene matches: 11. The DNA of the CDR3 is TGTGCCAGCAGCCCAGGTAGACAGGGAGGTCAGCCCCAGCATTTT. It translates to CASSPGRQGGQPQHF.

The genes are TRBV10-3 and TRBJ2-7; no firm D call. V was clipped by 3 bases and J by 5 bases, with 17 bases between them. This CDR3 is built from 15 residues. Per the germline V gene, CDR1 is ENHRY and CDR2 is SYGVKD. CDR3 nucleotide sequence: TGTGCCATCAGTGACCCCTCGCGGCTCGCTGACGAGCAGTACTTC. Translation: CAISDPSRLADEQYF.

This clonotype was seen ten or more times. The chain employs TRBV23-1 and TRBJ2-5, with D possibly matching TRBD2 (5 bases). TRBV23-1 is recorded as an ORF, its role being uncertain. The V and J ends lost 5 bases and 1 base respectively, with 17 bases between them. The CDR3 has 16 residues. The CDR3 coding sequence is TGCGCCAGCAGTACACTACAGAGGGTCGGCCAAGAGACCCAGTACTTC. Its translation is CASSTLQRVGQETQYF.

Only a few counts were recorded for this clonotype. The chain employs TRBV5-1 and TRBJ2-1; 8 bases align to TRBD2. This CDR3 is 18 amino acids long. J gave up 2 bases and V 4 bases, and 14 bases lay outside the gene matches. Looked up from germline, CDR1 is SGHRS and CDR2 is YFSETQ. The CDR3 nucleotides read TGCGCCAGCAGCCCGGGCCTTATGGCGGGAGGAACCTACAATGAGCAGTTCTTC. It specifies CASSPGLMAGGTYNEQFF.

This clonotype has just a few counts. This chain links TRBV29-1 with TRBJ1-4; a possible D gene is TRBD1 (5 bases). This CDR3 has 13 amino acids. Germline loops: CDR1 SQVTM, CDR2 ANQGSEA. Between the trimmed V and J ends, which lost 7 bases and 6 bases, there was a span of 15 bases. The CDR3 sequence is CSAFGAPDEKLFF. The CDR3 DNA sequence: TGCAGCGCTTTCGGGGCACCCGATGAAAAACTGTTTTTT.

This chain links TRBV10-3 with TRBJ1-4, with TRBD1 identical over 7 bases. Trimming cost V 5 bases and J 8 bases; bases outside gene matches: 8. CDR3 length: 14 residues. CDR1 is ENHRY, CDR2 SYGVKD, per germline. CDR3 amino acids: CAISPGQPWEKLFF. The CDR3 DNA reads as TGTGCCATCAGTCCGGGACAGCCTTGGGAAAAACTGTTTTTT.

This clonotype showed up just a few times. The gene calls are TRBV7-9 and TRBJ1-6; unclear D gene. The ends were cut back, 5 bases at V and 9 bases at J, with 11 bases in the middle. CDR1 and CDR2 from the germline V gene are SEHNR and FQNEAQ (reference sequence). This CDR3 has 13 residues. Here the CDR3 DNA reads TGTGCCAGCAGCCCGGAACATCCTTCACCCCTCCACTTT. Translation: CASSPEHPSPLHF.

V and J are TRBV28 and TRBJ1-1; the D gene is possibly TRBD1 (5 bases). V was trimmed by 4 bases and J by 6 bases, leaving 15 bases between them. The CDR3 spans 14 residues. Germline CDR1 is MDHEN and CDR2 is SYDVKM. CDR3 amino acids: CASSSGTPSPEAFF. The CDR3 nucleotides read TGTGCCAGCAGTTCCGGGACCCCGAGCCCTGAAGCTTTCTTT.

The V gene is TRBV6-2 or TRBV6-3, the J gene TRBJ2-3; no reliable D call. This CDR3 is 14 amino acids long. Trimming removed 2 bases at V and 2 bases at J, with 8 bases between. Germline V CDR1 and CDR2: MNHEY, SVGEGT. For the CDR3, the DNA is TGTGCCAGCAGTTACACGAGCACCACAGATACGCAGTATTTT. This gives the protein CASSYTSTTDTQYF.